These T cell receptor beta chains were read from a single sample in a study of blood T cells in healthy people across ages. TCRdb ran MiXCR on the 5' RACE reads and lists one entry per CDR3 protein. Seen here are 650,000 or so distinct CDR3 sequences, over 40% observed once, and the top ten hold roughly 13%. Specimen: blood. The source of these receptors is a woman at least 80 years old in good health. CDR3s include the opening cysteine and the closing phenylalanine or tryptophan. A D gene is named only where the DNA matches it firmly. Expanded clones get a size class; other rows say once, few or many, or leave the size out.

V gene	D gene	clone size	CDR3 length	J gene	CDR3 protein	CDR3 DNA
TRBV7-2	TRBD1	many	18	TRBJ1-6	CASSSRKQGSSYNSPLHF	TGTGCCAGCAGCTCACGCAAACAGGGGAGCTCCTATAATTCACCCCTCCACTTT
TRBV27	TRBD1	.	16	TRBJ2-7	CASSFPDGTGRHEQYF	TGTGCCAGCAGTTTCCCCGATGGGACAGGGAGGCACGAGCAGTACTTC
TRBV12-3/TRBV12-4	.	.	14	TRBJ2-4	CASSLGLAKSIQYF	TGTGCCAGCAGCCTCGGGTTAGCCAAAAGCATTCAGTACTTC
TRBV30	TRBD2	.	13	TRBJ2-1	CAWSSGTYNEQFF	TGTGCCTGGTCCAGCGGGACCTACAATGAGCAGTTCTTC
TRBV29-1	TRBD2	.	17	TRBJ2-5	CSVDGLAGGPRRETQYF	TGCAGCGTGGATGGACTAGCGGGAGGGCCGAGGCGAGAGACCCAGTACTTC
TRBV19	.	.	15	TRBJ1-2	CASSMVRNFNYGYTF	TGTGCCAGTAGTATGGTGCGCAACTTTAACTATGGCTACACCTTC
TRBV29-1	.	.	11	TRBJ1-1	CSPGGGTEAFF	TGCAGCCCTGGGGGAGGGACTGAAGCTTTCTTT
TRBV20-1	.	many	15	TRBJ2-1	CSARDSRRGGDEQFF	TGCAGTGCTAGAGATAGTAGGCGGGGTGGGGATGAGCAGTTCTTC
TRBV5-1	.	.	8	TRBJ1-4	CAPADLFF	TGCGCCCCCGCGGATCTGTTTTTT
TRBV3-1	.	.	15	TRBJ1-5	CASSLSGRPDQPQHF	TGTGCCAGCAGTCTATCGGGACGGCCAGATCAGCCCCAGCATTTT
TRBV3-1	TRBD2	.	16	TRBJ2-1	CASSPSRGGSNDEQFF	TGTGCCAGCAGTCCCTCCCGGGGCGGGAGCAACGATGAGCAGTTCTTC
TRBV19	.	few	15	TRBJ2-4	CASSLSGGLANIQYF	TGTGCCAGTAGTTTATCCGGAGGGTTGGCGAACATTCAGTACTTC
TRBV9	.	.	16	TRBJ2-1	CASSVGGSDSYNEQFF	TGTGCCAGCAGCGTAGGTGGCTCGGATTCCTACAATGAGCAGTTCTTC
TRBV9	.	.	12	TRBJ1-2	CASRSMADGYTF	TGTGCCAGCAGATCGATGGCGGATGGCTACACCTTC
TRBV20-1	.	few	15	TRBJ1-5	CSAAPRVTGNQPQHF	TGCAGTGCAGCCCCCAGAGTGACGGGCAATCAGCCCCAGCATTTT
TRBV7-2	.	many	12	TRBJ2-1	CASSFTGFEQFF	TGTGCCAGCAGCTTCACCGGGTTTGAGCAGTTCTTC
TRBV5-1	TRBD2	many	14	TRBJ2-7	CASSQRDQMIEQYF	TGCGCCAGCAGCCAGCGGGACCAGATGATCGAGCAGTACTTC
TRBV5-1	.	.	16	TRBJ1-1	CASSLGQALLDTEAFF	TGCGCCAGCAGCTTGGGACAGGCCCTTCTCGACACTGAAGCTTTCTTT
TRBV4-1	.	.	14	TRBJ2-2	CTSSQVGNTGELFF	TGCACCAGCAGCCAAGTGGGGAACACCGGGGAGCTGTTTTTT
TRBV6-6	.	once	14	TRBJ1-2	CASSSGRQNYGYTF	TGTGCCAGCAGTTCGGGACGGCAAAACTATGGCTACACCTTC
TRBV4-2	TRBD2	.	17	TRBJ2-7	CATKGMAPGLAGYEQYF	TGTGCCACAAAAGGGATGGCCCCGGGACTAGCGGGCTACGAGCAGTACTTC
TRBV2	.	.	15	TRBJ2-4	CASSANPGGLDEQYF	TGTGCCAGCAGTGCCAACCCCGGCGGTCTCGATGAGCAGTACTTC
TRBV29-1	TRBD2	.	14	TRBJ2-1	CSVVMSGRGNEQFF	TGCAGCGTTGTTATGAGCGGGAGAGGCAATGAGCAGTTCTTC
TRBV7-2	TRBD1	many	14	TRBJ2-1	CASSLWTGENEQFF	TGTGCCAGCAGCTTATGGACAGGGGAAAATGAGCAGTTCTTC
TRBV11-2	.	many	13	TRBJ2-3	CASSLTATDTQYF	TGTGCCAGCAGCCTTACCGCCACAGATACGCAGTATTTT